Listed here is a single T cell receptor beta chain. Time point given: newly diagnosed GD, antithyroid drugs for less than 3 months. Generation of the TCR library employed RNA extracted from PBMCs. These data come from a study of regulatory T cells in long-lasting Graves disease. Arm-PCR of CDR3 regions with iRepertoire HTBI primers generated TCR beta libraries. Original methodology: The samples yielded approximately 62 TRBV and around 13 TRBJ segments. TCRdb called the multiplex PCR reads again in MiXCR, with one record for every CDR3 protein. TCRdb's processing, not the authors', yielded these V and J calls. The table lists 350,000 to 550,000 distinct CDR3 sequences, roughly 15% of them singletons. This CDR3 has 14 amino acids. The germline V gene has CDR1 KGHSH and CDR2 LQKENI. V was clipped by 2 bases and J by 7 bases, with 15 bases between them. This same sample was also part of a study on T cells in Graves' hyperthyroidism and ophthalmopathy.

This chain joins TRBV18 and TRBJ2-7, with a weak D call TRBD2 (5 bases). This sequence was found in a woman in her late teens or twenties with Graves disease. The sequencing here drew on peripheral blood mononuclear cells (PBMCs), taken at new diagnosis, from a patient treated with antithyroid drugs. The DNA of the CDR3 is TGTGCCAGCTCACCAGTCACTAGTTCCGGGGAGCAGTACTTC. It specifies CASSPVTSSGEQYF.